This T cell receptor (beta chain) stems from a study of breast tumors, draining lymph nodes, adjacent tissues. Samples came from axillary lymph nodes draining the breast cancer. The V segment lost 11 bases and the J segment 5 bases; nucleotides outside the gene matches: 2. Germline V gene lookup returns CDR1 SGHTA and CDR2 FQGNSA. This CDR3 has 12 amino acids. Findings of the study overall: Luminal-like breast cancer showed significantly greater tumor-nontumor repertoire similarity than basal-like breast cancer did. Tumor T cell lymph node origin was a supported hypothesis, not proven. Tumor TCR diversity was below lymph nodes but above nontumor tissue. Findings are consistent with lymph node origin and intratumoral expansion of most tumor T cells.

TCRdb recomputed calls from the multiplex PCR reads with MiXCR, one row per CDR3 protein. This table holds 100,000 to 150,000 distinct CDR3 sequences, around 22% found once. This clonotype was observed at least ten times. Antigen specificity is unknown. The sequence was collected from a female donor with breast cancer. Some clones in this sample may be carry-over from other donors' samples. Sequenced material: axillary lymph node tissue. The J gene is TRBJ2-2, the V gene TRBV7-2, with 10 bases matching TRBD2. The CDR3, as DNA: TGTGCCCAGACTAGCGGGACCGGGGAGCTGTTTTTT. This encodes CAQTSGTGELFF.